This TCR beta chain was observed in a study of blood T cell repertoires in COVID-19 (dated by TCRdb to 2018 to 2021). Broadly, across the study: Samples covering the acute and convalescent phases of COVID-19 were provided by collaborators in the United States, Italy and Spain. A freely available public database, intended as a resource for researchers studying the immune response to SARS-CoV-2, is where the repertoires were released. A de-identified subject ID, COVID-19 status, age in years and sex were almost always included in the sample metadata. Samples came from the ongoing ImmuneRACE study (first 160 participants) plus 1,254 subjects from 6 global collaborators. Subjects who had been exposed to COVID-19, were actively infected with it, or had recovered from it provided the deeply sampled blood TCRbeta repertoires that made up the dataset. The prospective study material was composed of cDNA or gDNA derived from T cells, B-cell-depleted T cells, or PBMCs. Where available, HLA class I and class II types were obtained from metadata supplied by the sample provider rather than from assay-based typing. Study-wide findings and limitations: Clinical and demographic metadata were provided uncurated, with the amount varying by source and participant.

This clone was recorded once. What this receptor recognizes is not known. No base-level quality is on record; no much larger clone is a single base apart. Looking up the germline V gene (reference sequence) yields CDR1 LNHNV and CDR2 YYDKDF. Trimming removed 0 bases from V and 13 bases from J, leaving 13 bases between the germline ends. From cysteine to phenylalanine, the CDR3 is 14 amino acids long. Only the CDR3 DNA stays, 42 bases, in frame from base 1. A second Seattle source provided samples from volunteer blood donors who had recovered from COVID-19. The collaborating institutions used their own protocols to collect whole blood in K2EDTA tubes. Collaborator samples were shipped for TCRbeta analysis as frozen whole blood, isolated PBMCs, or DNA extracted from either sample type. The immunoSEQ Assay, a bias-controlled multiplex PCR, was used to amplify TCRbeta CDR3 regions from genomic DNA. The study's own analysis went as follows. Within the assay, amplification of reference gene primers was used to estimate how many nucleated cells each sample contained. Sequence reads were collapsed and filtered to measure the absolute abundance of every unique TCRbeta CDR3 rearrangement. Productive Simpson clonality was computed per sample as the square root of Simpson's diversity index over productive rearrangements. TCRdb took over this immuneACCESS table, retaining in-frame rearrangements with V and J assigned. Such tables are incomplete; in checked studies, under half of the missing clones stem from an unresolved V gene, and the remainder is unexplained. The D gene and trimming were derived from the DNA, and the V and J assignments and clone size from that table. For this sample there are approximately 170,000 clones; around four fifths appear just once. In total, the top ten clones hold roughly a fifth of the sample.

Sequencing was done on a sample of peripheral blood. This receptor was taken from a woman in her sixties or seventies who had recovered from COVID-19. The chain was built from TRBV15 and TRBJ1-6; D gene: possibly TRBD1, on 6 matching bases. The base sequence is TGTGCCACCAGCAGAGATTTGGGGGCGGCTCCCCTCCACTTT. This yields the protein CATSRDLGAAPLHF.